This is a list of T cell receptor beta chains from one sample in a study of blood T cell repertoires in COVID-19. Sequenced by immunoSEQ multiplex PCR; TCRdb stores in-frame clones only, minus some. The data hold 100,000 to 110,000 clones, with 85% observed a single time. Sample: peripheral blood. The receptors stem from a man between 50 and 59 years old with active or convalescent COVID-19. CDR3s include the opening cysteine and the closing phenylalanine or tryptophan. The D gene is left open where the match is weak. The size entry is marked missing in some rows and otherwise reads once, few, many or a size class.

few	TRBV9	TRBJ1-1	.	TGTGCCAGCAGCCGTAGCGGGAGGAACACTGAAGCTTTCTTT	CASSRSGRNTEAFF
.	TRBV4-2	TRBJ1-2	.	TGTGCCAGCAGCCCGGAAATACAGGTCTATGGCTACACCTTC	CASSPEIQVYGYTF
.	TRBV27	TRBJ1-2	TRBD1	TGTGCCAGCAAGTTTGGACAGGGGAGCTATGGCTACACCTTC	CASKFGQGSYGYTF
few	TRBV11-2	TRBJ2-2	.	TGTGCCAGCAGCTCGACGGGGGCCGGGGAGCTGTTTTTT	CASSSTGAGELFF
.	TRBV30	TRBJ2-7	.	TGTGCCGGGAGGGGGGCCCTCTCCTACGAGCAGTACTTC	CAGRGALSYEQYF
few	TRBV7-8	TRBJ2-2	TRBD2	TGTGCCAGCAGCTCACGGACTAGGGGTGCCGGGGAGCTGTTTTTT	CASSSRTRGAGELFF
.	TRBV12-3/TRBV12-4	TRBJ2-3	.	TGTGCCAGCAGTTTGTCGGGAGATACGCAGTATTTT	CASSLSGDTQYF
.	TRBV27	TRBJ1-5	TRBD1	TGTGCCAGCAGTTCCCTCCGGACAGGGTCTAGCAATCAGCCCCAGCATTTT	CASSSLRTGSSNQPQHF
.	TRBV28	TRBJ1-1	.	TGTGCCACTAAGGGGTTGTCCACTGAAGCTTTCTTT	CATKGLSTEAFF
once	TRBV6-5	TRBJ1-1	TRBD1	TGTGCCAGCAGCTACGACAGGGGGACTGAAGCTTTCTTT	CASSYDRGTEAFF
.	TRBV25-1	TRBJ2-5	.	TGTGCCAGCAGGAATTACGCGGAGACCCAGTACTTC	CASRNYAETQYF
.	TRBV5-4	TRBJ2-1	.	TGTGCCAGCAGCCCACGAGCAGGGCCCTCGAGCTCCTACAATGAGCAGTTCTTC	CASSPRAGPSSSYNEQFF
.	TRBV11-3	TRBJ2-1	.	TGTGCCAGCAGCCCCGTAGGGGGGGCTTACAATGAGCAGTTCTTC	CASSPVGGAYNEQFF
.	TRBV5-6	TRBJ1-1	.	TGTGCCAGCAGCTTGGATCAGGGGATGAACACTGAAGCTTTCTTT	CASSLDQGMNTEAFF
few	TRBV6-4	TRBJ2-5	.	TGTGCCAGCAGCAAAAAGGAGTCAGAGACCCAGTACTTC	CASSKKESETQYF
.	TRBV3-1/TRBV3-2	TRBJ2-7	.	TGTGCCAGCAGCCAAGATCAGGACGAGCAGTACTTC	CASSQDQDEQYF
.	TRBV30	TRBJ1-6	TRBD1	TGTGCCTGGACTACAGGGGAGACCTATAATTCACCCCTCCACTTT	CAWTTGETYNSPLHF
.	TRBV19	TRBJ2-7	TRBD1	TGTGCCAGTAGTACCGGGGACAGCCACTACGAGCAGTACTTC	CASSTGDSHYEQYF
few	TRBV5-4	TRBJ2-4	TRBD1	TGTGCCAGCAGCGATCAACAGGGGGCAGCCAAAAACATTCAGTACTTC	CASSDQQGAAKNIQYF
few	TRBV11-2	TRBJ1-5	.	TGTGCCAGCAGCGCCCGGGACTATGAGCCCCAGCATTTT	CASSARDYEPQHF
.	TRBV12-2	TRBJ2-7	.	TGTGCAAGTCGCCCCAAATGGAGGGATAGCTACGAGCAGTACTTC	CASRPKWRDSYEQYF
.	TRBV5-1	TRBJ2-7	.	TGCGCCAGCAGCTTGTCAGGGGTAGTTTTCTCCTACGAGCAGTACTTC	CASSLSGVVFSYEQYF
.	TRBV9	TRBJ2-2	.	TGTGCCAGCAGCCCCTTTAGCGGAAACACCGGGGAGCTGTTTTTT	CASSPFSGNTGELFF
.	TRBV4-2	TRBJ2-2	.	TGTGCCAGCAGCCCGTACCTGGATGGGGGGTCGGACACCGGGGAGCTGTTTTTT	CASSPYLDGGSDTGELFF
.	TRBV9	TRBJ2-7	TRBD2	TGTGCCAGCAGCGTAGGAGGGACTAGCGGGGGCCTACAGGAGCAGTACTTC	CASSVGGTSGGLQEQYF
once	TRBV6-5	TRBJ1-1	.	TGTGCCAGCAGTTACTCGGGTCATTCTAGCACTGAAGCTTTCTTT	CASSYSGHSSTEAFF
.	TRBV5-8	TRBJ1-4	.	TGTGCCAGCAGCTCGCCGGAATTGGGCGAAAAACTGTTTTTT	CASSSPELGEKLFF